Below, 11 T cell receptor beta chains from the same sample are listed, as sequenced in a study of blood T cell repertoires in COVID-19. Only in-frame clones appear in the TCRdb table, and some are missing; sequencing was by immunoSEQ multiplex PCR. In the table there are 30,000 to 40,000 clones, roughly nine tenths of which are singletons. The sequenced sample was peripheral blood. The receptors were gathered from a human donor in a cohort sampled during active COVID-19.

The chain joins TRBV10-2 to TRBJ1-2; D ambiguous. This CDR3 contains 12 residues. Trimming took 4 bases from V and 9 from J, leaving 12 bases between them. Germline CDR1 and CDR2: WSHSY and SAAADI. The CDR3 sequence is CASSGMTLRYTF. The CDR3, as DNA: TGCGCCAGCAGTGGAATGACTTTACGCTACACCTTC.

The rearrangement links TRBV19 to TRBJ1-5; 7 nucleotides match TRBD1. The junction had 11 bases not matched to a gene; V was cut back by 7 bases and J by 2 bases. The CDR3 totals 16 residues. Germline loops: CDR1 LNHDA, CDR2 SQIVND (reference sequence). CDR3 sequence (DNA): TGTGCCAGTAACGTATGGGGGCAGGGGGGCAATCAGCCCCAGCATTTT. This translates into CASNVWGQGGNQPQHF.

The V and J genes are TRBV18 and TRBJ2-6; tentative D call: TRBD2 (6 bases). V lost 6 bases and J lost 1, with 16 bases in between. CDR1 KGHSH and CDR2 LQKENI come from the germline V gene. The CDR3 is 17 amino acids. CDR3 sequence: CASSHRDSASGANVLTF. In DNA form, the CDR3 reads TGTGCCAGCTCGCACCGGGACTCTGCTTCTGGGGCCAACGTCCTGACTTTC.

The V and J genes are TRBV6-6 and TRBJ2-5; TRBD1 aligns across 11 bases. The J segment lost 7 bases and the V segment lost 6 bases, leaving 7 bases of the junction unmatched. Germline V gene lookup returns CDR1 MNHNY and CDR2 SVGAGI (reference sequence). This CDR3 has 14 residues. Here the CDR3 reads CASSPPGQGGTQYF. CDR3 coding DNA: TGTGCCAGCAGCCCTCCGGGACAGGGGGGGACCCAGTACTTC.

The chain is built from TRBV7-9 and TRBJ1-5; D is unclear. From germline, CDR1 is SEHNR and CDR2 FQNEAQ (reference sequence). This CDR3 is 17 amino acids long. V lost 2 bases, J lost 2 bases, and 16 bases lay in between. The CDR3 is CASSLLGGEGGNQPQHF. The CDR3 bases are TGTGCCAGCAGCTTATTGGGAGGAGAAGGAGGCAATCAGCCCCAGCATTTT.

The chain recombines TRBV4-1 with TRBJ2-7; no firm D call. CDR1 and CDR2 (germline): MGHRA, YSYEKL. Deletions cut 0 bases from V and 0 bases from J, with 9 bases between. This CDR3 has 15 residues. The CDR3, as DNA: TGCGCCAGCAGCCAAGATTTCGGTAGCTCCTACGAGCAGTACTTC. As protein: CASSQDFGSSYEQYF.

CDR3 nucleotides: TGTGCCACCAGTGATAGGGATCACAGGGGAACCGGGGAGCTGTTTTTT. Protein product: CATSDRDHRGTGELFF. The chain carries TRBV24-1 and TRBJ2-2, with TRBD1 identical over 7 bases. Trimming at V came to 3 bases and at J to 5 bases, leaving 8 bases not matched to a gene. CDR1 and CDR2 (germline): KGHDR, SFDVKD. This CDR3 comprises 16 residues.

The V call is TRBV5-1, the J call TRBJ1-6; 8 nucleotides match TRBD1. J gave up 14 bases and V 9 bases, and 16 bases lay outside the gene matches. The CDR3 covers 14 residues. From germline, CDR1 is SGHRS and CDR2 YFSETQ. CDR3 amino acids: CATSPGTGLLSLHF. The CDR3 DNA reads TGCGCCACTTCGCCCGGGACAGGCCTCTTATCCCTCCACTTT.

The sample holds one count of this clone. The chain couples TRBV30 to TRBJ1-4, with a tentative D call TRBD1 (5 bases). V was clipped by 4 bases and J by 11 bases, with 20 bases between them. The CDR3 covers 14 residues. From germline, CDR1 is GTSNPN and CDR2 SVGIG (reference sequence). The CDR3 is CAWTYGRAPGKLFF. CDR3 DNA: TGTGCCTGGACTTATGGCAGGGCCCCTGGGAAACTGTTTTTT.

This chain links TRBV5-6 with TRBJ2-1, with 14 nucleotides matching TRBD2. This CDR3 spans 15 amino acids. CDR1 and CDR2 (germline): SGHDT, YYEEEE. The J segment lost 12 bases and the V segment lost 4 bases, leaving 9 bases of the junction unmatched. The CDR3 coding sequence is TGTGCCAGCAGCGGAGGGACTAGCGGGAGAAGACCGCAGTTCTTC. It codes for CASSGGTSGRRPQFF.

This chain connects TRBV27 to TRBJ2-1, with D tentatively TRBD2 (6 bases). The ends were cut back, 2 bases at V and 5 bases at J, with 10 bases in the middle. In germline, CDR1 is MNHEY, CDR2 SMNVEV (reference sequence). The CDR3 loop spans 14 amino acids. In nucleotides, the CDR3 is TGTGCCAGCAGTTTAAGACTAGAACACAATGAGCAGTTCTTC. Translation: CASSLRLEHNEQFF.